Below, 2 T cell receptor beta chains from the same sample are listed, as sequenced in a study of T cells in Graves' hyperthyroidism and ophthalmopathy. From RNA transcripts, TCR beta CDR3 regions were amplified. The HTBI primer set served for first-round RT-PCR of the TCR CDR3. TCRdb redid the calling of the multiplex PCR reads with MiXCR, one entry per CDR3 protein. The sample shows about 520,000 distinct CDR3 sequences, about 24% of them seen only once. Sample: blood. These receptors all stem from a woman under 40 with Graves' ophthalmopathy.

This chain uses TRBV6-5 with TRBJ2-5, with D possibly matching TRBD2 (5 bases). The CDR3 covers 13 residues. Germline V gene data show CDR1 as MNHEY and CDR2 as SVGAGI. Trimming left V 7 bases short and J 2 bases short, with 11 bases between. The chain's CDR3 is CASIRTFQETQYF. CDR3 nucleotides: TGTGCCAGCATTAGGACTTTTCAAGAGACCCAGTACTTC.

This rearrangement joins TRBV12-3 or TRBV12-4 to TRBJ1-1; D unresolved. The CDR3 has 14 residues. V shed 7 bases and J shed 4 bases, with 16 bases lying between them. The CDR3 nucleotides read TGTGCCAGCATCAAATCAGCGATAAGCACTGAAGCTTTCTTT. This sequence encodes CASIKSAISTEAFF.